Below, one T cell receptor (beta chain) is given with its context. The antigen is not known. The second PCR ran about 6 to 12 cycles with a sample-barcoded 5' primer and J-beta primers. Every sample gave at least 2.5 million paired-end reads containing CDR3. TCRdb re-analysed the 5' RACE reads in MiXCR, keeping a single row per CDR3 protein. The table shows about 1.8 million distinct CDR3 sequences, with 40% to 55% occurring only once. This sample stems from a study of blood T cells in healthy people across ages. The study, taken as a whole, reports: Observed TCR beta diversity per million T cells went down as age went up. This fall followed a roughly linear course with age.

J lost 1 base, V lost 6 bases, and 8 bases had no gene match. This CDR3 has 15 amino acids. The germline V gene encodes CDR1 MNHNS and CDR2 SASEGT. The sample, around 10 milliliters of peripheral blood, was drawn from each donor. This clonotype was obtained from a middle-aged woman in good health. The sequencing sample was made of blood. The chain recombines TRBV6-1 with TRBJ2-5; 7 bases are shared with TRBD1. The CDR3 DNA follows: TGTGCCAGCAGGGTCAACAGGGGTCCCCAAGAGACCCAGTACTTC. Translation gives CASRVNRGPQETQYF.